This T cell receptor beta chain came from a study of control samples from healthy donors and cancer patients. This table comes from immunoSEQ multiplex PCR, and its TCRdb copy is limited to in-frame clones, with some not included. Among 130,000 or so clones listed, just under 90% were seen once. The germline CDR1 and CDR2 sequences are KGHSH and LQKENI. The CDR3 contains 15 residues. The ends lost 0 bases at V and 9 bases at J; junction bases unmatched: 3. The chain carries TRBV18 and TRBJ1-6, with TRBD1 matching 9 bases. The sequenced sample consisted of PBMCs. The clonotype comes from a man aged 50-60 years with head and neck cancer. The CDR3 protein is CASSPPGTGFSPLHF. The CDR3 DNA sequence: TGTGCCAGCTCACCACCGGGGACAGGGTTTTCACCCCTCCACTTT.